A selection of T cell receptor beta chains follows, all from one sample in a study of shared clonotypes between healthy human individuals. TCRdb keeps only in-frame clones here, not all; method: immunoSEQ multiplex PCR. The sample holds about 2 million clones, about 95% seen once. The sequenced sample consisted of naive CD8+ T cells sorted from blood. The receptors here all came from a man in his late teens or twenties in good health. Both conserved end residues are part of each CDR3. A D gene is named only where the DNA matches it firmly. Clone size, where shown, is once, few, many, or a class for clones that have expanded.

CASSPGDTSYEQYF	TGTGCCAGCAGCCCGGGGGACACCTCTTACGAGCAGTACTTC	TRBJ2-7	TRBV13	NA	NA
CASSEWGFSYNSPLHF	TGTGCCAGCAGTGAGTGGGGGTTCTCCTATAATTCACCCCTCCACTTT	TRBJ1-6	TRBV6-1	NA	NA
CASSSLEITSYEQYF	TGTGCCAGCAGTTCCCTGGAGATAACAAGCTACGAGCAGTACTTC	TRBJ2-7	TRBV6-6	NA	NA
CSVEGIPERTEAFF	TGCAGCGTTGAAGGGATCCCTGAAAGAACTGAAGCTTTCTTT	TRBJ1-1	TRBV29-1	NA	NA
CASSPGPKEAFF	TGTGCCAGCAGCCCCGGGCCAAAGGAAGCTTTCTTT	TRBJ1-1	TRBV7-9	NA	NA
CASSLRLWGERRHSPLHF	TGTGCCAGCAGCTTACGGCTCTGGGGTGAGCGGCGTCATTCACCCCTCCACTTT	TRBJ1-6	TRBV11-2	NA	NA
CAWSLRDFNEQFF	TGTGCCTGGAGTTTACGGGACTTCAATGAGCAGTTCTTC	TRBJ2-1	TRBV30	NA	NA
CASSRRLAGAPDTQYF	TGCGCCAGCAGCCGTAGACTAGCGGGAGCCCCAGATACGCAGTATTTT	TRBJ2-3	TRBV4-3	once	TRBD2
CASSFLTSGGVADTQYF	TGTGCCAGCAGTTTCCTGACTAGCGGGGGGGTAGCAGATACGCAGTATTTT	TRBJ2-3	TRBV27	NA	TRBD2
CASSPGGARYGYTF	TGTGCCAGCAGCCCCGGGGGGGCGAGGTATGGCTACACCTTC	TRBJ1-2	TRBV7-9	NA	NA
CASSYTGGGETQYF	TGTGCCAGCAGTTACACGGGGGGAGGAGAGACCCAGTACTTC	TRBJ2-5	TRBV6-6	NA	TRBD2
CASSTRDRAYEQYF	TGTGCCAGCAGTACCCGGGACAGGGCCTACGAGCAGTACTTC	TRBJ2-7	TRBV27	NA	TRBD1
CASSFRGLAKNIQYF	TGTGCCAGCAGTTTTCGAGGGCTAGCCAAAAACATTCAGTACTTC	TRBJ2-4	TRBV28	NA	NA
CASSSRTISYEQYF	TGTGCCAGCAGTTCTAGGACAATCTCCTACGAGCAGTACTTC	TRBJ2-7	TRBV28	NA	NA
CASSEMTSGNTGELFF	TGTGCCAGCAGTGAGATGACTAGCGGGAACACCGGGGAGCTGTTTTTT	TRBJ2-2	TRBV2	NA	TRBD2
CASSESGSYYEQYF	TGCGCCAGCAGTGAGTCGGGTAGCTACTACGAGCAGTACTTC	TRBJ2-7	TRBV10-1	NA	NA
CAWSPGNYGYTF	TGTGCCTGGAGTCCGGGGAACTATGGCTACACCTTC	TRBJ1-2	TRBV30	once	NA
CASGQRTRHRVETQYF	TGTGCCAGCGGACAAAGAACTCGCCATCGGGTTGAGACCCAGTACTTC	TRBJ2-5	TRBV5-6	NA	NA
CASRRGSGSEQYF	TGTGCCAGCAGAAGAGGTAGCGGGTCCGAGCAGTACTTC	TRBJ2-7	TRBV6-1	NA	TRBD2
CASSSDRGAYGYTF	TGTGCCAGCAGCTCAGACAGGGGGGCCTATGGCTACACCTTC	TRBJ1-2	TRBV5-6	NA	TRBD1
CASSVGGTGDEQYF	TGTGCCAGCAGCGTAGGCGGGACAGGGGACGAGCAGTACTTC	TRBJ2-7	TRBV9	NA	TRBD1
CASSLMGGDTEAFF	TGTGCCAGCAGCTTGATGGGGGGGGACACTGAAGCTTTCTTT	TRBJ1-1	TRBV5-8	many	NA
CASSPREANTEAFF	TGTGCCAGCAGCCCCCGGGAGGCGAACACTGAAGCTTTCTTT	TRBJ1-1	TRBV7-9	NA	NA
CAISRTDNYYEQYF	TGTGCCATCAGTAGGACGGATAATTACTACGAGCAGTACTTC	TRBJ2-7	TRBV10-3	NA	NA
CASPLASEAKNIQYF	TGTGCCAGCCCCCTAGCGTCCGAGGCCAAAAACATTCAGTACTTC	TRBJ2-4	TRBV2	NA	NA
CASSEFFRGQGMGGYTF	TGTGCCAGCAGTGAATTCTTTAGAGGACAGGGTATGGGTGGCTACACCTTC	TRBJ1-2	TRBV6-1	NA	TRBD1
CAMQDRGTTDTQYF	TGTGCCATGCAAGACAGGGGGACCACAGATACGCAGTATTTT	TRBJ2-3	TRBV10-3	NA	TRBD1
CASSVGGALNEKLFF	TGTGCCAGCAGCGTAGGGGGGGCCCTTAATGAAAAACTGTTTTTT	TRBJ1-4	TRBV9	NA	NA
CASSYSGGGTGELFF	TGTGCCAGCAGCTATAGCGGGGGAGGCACCGGGGAGCTGTTTTTT	TRBJ2-2	TRBV7-2	once	TRBD2
CASSLALDSNQPQHF	TGTGCCAGCAGCTTAGCCCTCGATAGCAATCAGCCCCAGCATTTT	TRBJ1-5	TRBV7-2	NA	NA
CSVEVEDRNPYEQYF	TGCAGCGTTGAGGTAGAGGACAGGAACCCCTACGAGCAGTACTTC	TRBJ2-7	TRBV29-1	NA	TRBD1
CASSLGDSTYEQYF	TGTGCCAGCAGCTTGGGGGACAGCACCTACGAGCAGTACTTC	TRBJ2-7	TRBV5-6	NA	TRBD1
CASRSTSGRTETQYF	TGTGCCAGCAGGTCGACTAGCGGGAGGACTGAGACCCAGTACTTC	TRBJ2-5	TRBV6-1	NA	TRBD2
CASSPRTGIYEKLFF	TGTGCCAGCAGTCCCCGGACAGGGATTTATGAAAAACTGTTTTTT	TRBJ1-4	TRBV28	NA	TRBD1
CASSQEVEQFF	TGCGCCAGCAGCCAAGAAGTGGAGCAGTTCTTC	TRBJ2-1	TRBV4-1	once	NA